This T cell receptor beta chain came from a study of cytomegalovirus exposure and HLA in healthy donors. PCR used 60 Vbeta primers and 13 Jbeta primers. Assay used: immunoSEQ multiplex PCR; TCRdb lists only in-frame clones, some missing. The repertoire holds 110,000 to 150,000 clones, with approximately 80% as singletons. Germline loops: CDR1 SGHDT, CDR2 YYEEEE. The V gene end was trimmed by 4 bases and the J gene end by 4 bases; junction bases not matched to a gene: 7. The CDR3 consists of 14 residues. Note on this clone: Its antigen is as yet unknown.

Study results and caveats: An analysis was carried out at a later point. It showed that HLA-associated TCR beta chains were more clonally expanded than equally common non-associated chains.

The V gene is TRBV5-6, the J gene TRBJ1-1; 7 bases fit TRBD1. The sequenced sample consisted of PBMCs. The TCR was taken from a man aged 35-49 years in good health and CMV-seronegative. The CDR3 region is CASSTKGAATEAFF. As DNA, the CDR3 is TGTGCCAGCAGCACAAAGGGGGCCGCCACTGAAGCTTTCTTT.